This T cell receptor beta chain came from a study of blood T cell repertoires in COVID-19. Looking at the study overall: The United States, Italy and Spain supplied acute and convalescent COVID-19 samples. PBMCs, B-cell-depleted T cells, or T cells provided the cDNA or gDNA that made up the material.

The ends were cut back, 4 bases at V and 1 base at J, with 13 bases in the middle. The CDR3 has 15 residues. The germline V gene encodes CDR1 LNHDA and CDR2 SQIVND (reference sequence). In the study's own analysis: It was from reference gene primer amplification that nucleated cell counts were estimated. Method: immunoSEQ multiplex PCR; TCRdb's copy keeps in-frame clones and lacks some. The V and J calls and clone size were taken over from that table, and D and trimming were inferred from the DNA. The sample records around 45,000 clones, roughly nine tenths being singletons. This sequence was found in a human donor in a cohort sampled during active COVID-19. The chain uses TRBV19 and TRBJ1-1; D uncertain. Input material: peripheral blood. CDR3 in amino acids: CASSTRTDTNTEAFF. As DNA, the CDR3 is TGTGCCAGTAGTACCAGGACTGACACGAACACTGAAGCTTTCTTT.